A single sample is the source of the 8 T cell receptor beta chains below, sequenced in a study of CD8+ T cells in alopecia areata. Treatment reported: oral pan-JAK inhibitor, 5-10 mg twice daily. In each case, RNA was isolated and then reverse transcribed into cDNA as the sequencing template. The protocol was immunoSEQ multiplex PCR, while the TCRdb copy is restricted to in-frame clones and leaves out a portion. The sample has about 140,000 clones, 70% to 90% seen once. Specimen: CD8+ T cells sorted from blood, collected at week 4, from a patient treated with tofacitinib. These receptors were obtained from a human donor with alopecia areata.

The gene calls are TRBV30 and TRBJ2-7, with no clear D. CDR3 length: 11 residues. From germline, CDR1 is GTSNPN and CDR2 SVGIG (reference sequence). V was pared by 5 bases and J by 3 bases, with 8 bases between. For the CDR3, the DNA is TGTGCCTGGGGAGAGGTCTACGAGCAGTACTTC. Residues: CAWGEVYEQYF.

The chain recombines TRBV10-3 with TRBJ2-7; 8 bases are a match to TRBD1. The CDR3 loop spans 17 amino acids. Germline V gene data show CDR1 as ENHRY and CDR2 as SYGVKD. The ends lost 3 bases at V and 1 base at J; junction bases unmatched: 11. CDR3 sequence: CAISDLPGQENSYEQYF. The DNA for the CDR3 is TGTGCCATCAGTGATCTGCCGGGACAGGAGAATTCCTACGAGCAGTACTTC.

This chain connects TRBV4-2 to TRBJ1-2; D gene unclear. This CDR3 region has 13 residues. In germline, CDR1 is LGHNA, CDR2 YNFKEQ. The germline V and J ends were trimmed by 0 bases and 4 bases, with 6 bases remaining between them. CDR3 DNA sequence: TGTGCCAGCAGCCAAGAGTCGACCTATGGCTACACCTTC. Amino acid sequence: CASSQESTYGYTF.

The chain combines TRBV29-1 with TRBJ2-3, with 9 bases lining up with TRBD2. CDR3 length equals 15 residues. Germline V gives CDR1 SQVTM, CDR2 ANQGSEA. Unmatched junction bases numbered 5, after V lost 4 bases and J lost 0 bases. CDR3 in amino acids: CSVVLAGVSTDTQYF. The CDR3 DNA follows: TGCAGCGTTGTGTTAGCGGGGGTTAGCACAGATACGCAGTATTTT.

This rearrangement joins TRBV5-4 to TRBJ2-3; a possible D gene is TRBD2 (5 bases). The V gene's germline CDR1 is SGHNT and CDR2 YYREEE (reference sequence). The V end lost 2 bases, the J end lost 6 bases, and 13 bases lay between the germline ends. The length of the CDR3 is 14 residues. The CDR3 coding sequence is TGTGCCAGCAGCTTTGAGGCTAGCCCGGATACGCAGTATTTT. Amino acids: CASSFEASPDTQYF.

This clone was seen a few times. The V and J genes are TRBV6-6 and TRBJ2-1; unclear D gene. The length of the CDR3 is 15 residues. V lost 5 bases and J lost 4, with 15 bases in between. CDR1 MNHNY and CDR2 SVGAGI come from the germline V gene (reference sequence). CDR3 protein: CASSPADPVYNEQFF. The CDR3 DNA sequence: TGTGCCAGCAGTCCGGCGGACCCAGTATACAATGAGCAGTTCTTC.

CDR3 coding DNA: TGCGCCAGCAGCCTCGGACAGGATAGCAACTATGGCTACACCTTC. Its protein product is CASSLGQDSNYGYTF. The chain combines TRBV4-1 with TRBJ1-2, with TRBD1 identical over 7 bases. With V trimmed by 4 bases and J by 2 bases, 7 bases remained unmatched. The germline V gene has CDR1 MGHRA and CDR2 YSYEKL. The CDR3 is 15 amino acids.

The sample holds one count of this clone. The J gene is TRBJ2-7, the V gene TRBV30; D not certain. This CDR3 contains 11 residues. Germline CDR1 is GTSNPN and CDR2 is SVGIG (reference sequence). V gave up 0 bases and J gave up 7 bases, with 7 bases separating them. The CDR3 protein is CAWSVGREQYF. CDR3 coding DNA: TGTGCCTGGAGTGTCGGAAGAGAGCAGTACTTC.